This TCR beta chain emerged from a study of neoadjuvant anti-PD-1 for oral cavity cancer. Turning to the study itself: Most patients had three to four biweekly doses of 3 mg/kg nivolumab before resection. Around day 43, patients without progression received a fourth nivolumab dose before surgery.

V lost 3 bases and J lost 4, with 10 bases in between. Germline V gene sequence: CDR1 SGHTA, CDR2 FQGTGA. This CDR3 has 14 residues. Here immunoSEQ multiplex PCR was the method, and the copy in TCRdb shows in-frame clones only, minus some. This table has roughly 67,000 clones, about 86% appearing once. This specimen was PBMCs, taken before nivolumab (anti-PD-1) treatment. The rearrangement uses TRBV7-3 and TRBJ1-3, with D perhaps matching TRBD1 (5 bases). The clonotype comes from a person aged 35-79 years with oral cavity squamous cell carcinoma. The CDR3 protein is CASSLSGSGNTIYF. The CDR3 DNA reads as TGTGCCAGCAGCTTGTCAGGGTCCGGAAACACCATATATTTT.